This T cell receptor beta chain was sequenced for a study of blood T cell repertoires in COVID-19. The wider study: Material from acute and convalescent COVID-19 was sourced from the United States, Italy and Spain. T cells, B-cell-depleted T cells, or PBMCs supplied cDNA or gDNA.

The CDR3 has 14 residues. Trimming removed 3 bases at V and 6 bases at J, with 15 bases between. The V gene's germline CDR1 is MNHEY and CDR2 SMNVEV (reference sequence). Original analysis: By means of reference gene primer amplification, nucleated cell counts were estimated. Profiling relied on immunoSEQ multiplex PCR, and the TCRdb table lists in-frame clones only, not all of them. V and J calls and clone size are as listed in that table; D and trimming were resolved from the DNA. The profile shows tens of thousands of clones, about 83% of them singletons. This TCR came from a man aged 50-60 years with active COVID-19. Sequencing was done on a sample of peripheral blood. The V call is TRBV27, the J call TRBJ2-7, with a weak D call TRBD1 (6 bases). The CDR3 coding sequence is TGTGCCAGCAGTTTTGGCCAGGGGACATCCGAGCAGTACTTC. Protein: CASSFGQGTSEQYF.